The 27 T cell receptor beta chains listed next were all sequenced from one sample in a study of blood T cell repertoires in COVID-19. The assay was immunoSEQ multiplex PCR, and TCRdb's table has in-frame clones only and misses some. Here the sample spans around 99,000 clones, roughly 83% being singletons. Sequencing was performed on peripheral blood. The receptors originated from a woman aged 60 to 75 with acute or convalescent COVID-19.

The chain combines TRBV29-1 with TRBJ1-2; D is perhaps TRBD1 (6 bases). V lost 2 bases to trimming and J lost 5 bases, with 12 bases between them. Germline CDR1 reads SQVTM; CDR2 reads ANQGSEA. The CDR3 is 13 amino acids. The CDR3 here is CSVERDTYYGYTF. In DNA, the CDR3 is TGCAGCGTTGAACGGGACACCTATTATGGCTACACCTTC.

J is TRBJ1-5 and V is TRBV7-5; the table's D call TRBD1 went unverified against the DNA. TRBV7-5 counts as a pseudogene. The CDR3 totals 18 residues. The DNA of the CDR3 is TGTGCCAGAAGCTCAGGCCGGGACAAAGCCCATAGCAATCAGCCCCAGCATTTT. It translates to CARSSGRDKAHSNQPQHF.

J is TRBJ1-1 and V is TRBV19; 9 nucleotides agree with TRBD1. Germline assignment: CDR1 LNHDA and CDR2 SQIVND (reference sequence). The CDR3 is 13 residues long. V was clipped by 9 bases and J by 1 base; unmatched bases: 3. The CDR3 nucleotides are TGTGCCAGCGGACAGGGGACGAACACTGAAGCTTTCTTT. Translating gives CASGQGTNTEAFF.

The chain joins TRBV5-1 to TRBJ1-4; 7 bases fit TRBD1. Looked up from germline, CDR1 is SGHRS and CDR2 is YFSETQ. This CDR3 is 15 amino acids long. V lost 1 base, J lost 8 bases, and 8 bases stayed unmatched. The CDR3 region has the DNA TGCGCCAGCAGCTTGACAAACAGGGGCAGAGAAAAACTGTTTTTT. Amino acid sequence: CASSLTNRGREKLFF.

The table lists this clone with a count of one. This chain joins TRBV15 and TRBJ2-1, with 14 bases aligning to TRBD2. The length of the CDR3 is 16 residues. CDR1 and CDR2 from the germline V gene are LNHNV and YYDKDF (reference sequence). J gave up 9 bases and V 0 bases, and 4 bases lay outside the gene matches. DNA of the CDR3: TGTGCCACCAGCAGAGATTCGGGACTAGCGGGGGTTGAGCAGTTCTTC. Translated, it gives CATSRDSGLAGVEQFF.

The J gene is TRBJ2-5, the V gene TRBV11-2; 7 nucleotides line up with TRBD2. Germline V gives CDR1 SGHAT, CDR2 FQNNGV. V shed 8 bases and J 5 bases; nucleotides not matched to a gene: 8. The CDR3 consists of 13 residues. The CDR3, as DNA: TGTGCCAGCGCCCGGGGGGAGAGGGAGACCCAGTACTTC. Its translation is CASARGERETQYF.

The genes are TRBV6-5 and TRBJ1-2; 7 bases match TRBD1. The CDR3 loop spans 14 amino acids. The germline gives CDR1 MNHEY, CDR2 SVGAGI. Germline trimming cut 5 bases from V and 7 bases from J; bases unmatched to any gene: 10. CDR3 loop: CASSPPGQMGGYTF. The CDR3 bases are TGTGCCAGCAGTCCCCCGGGACAGATGGGTGGCTACACCTTC.

This chain uses TRBV6-4 with TRBJ2-7; 9 bases are shared with TRBD1. V gave up 8 bases and J gave up 2 bases; unmatched junction bases: 1. The CDR3 consists of 12 residues. CDR1 MRHNA and CDR2 SNTAGT come from the germline V gene. CDR3 nucleotide sequence: TGTGCCAGCGGGACAGGGACCTACGAGCAGTACTTC. It codes for CASGTGTYEQYF.

The chain uses TRBV7-9 and TRBJ2-1, with D hard to call. The CDR3 runs 13 residues. V was cut by 1 base and J by 4 bases, with 5 bases left in between. The V gene's germline CDR1 is SEHNR and CDR2 FQNEAQ (reference sequence). The DNA for the CDR3 is TGTGCCAGCAGCTTAGAAGCTTACAATGAGCAGTTCTTC. Amino acid sequence: CASSLEAYNEQFF.

This clone was picked up one time. The rearrangement joins TRBV30 to TRBJ1-1; the D is unclear. CDR1 and CDR2 (germline): GTSNPN, SVGIG (reference sequence). There are 11 residues in the CDR3. V was cut by 0 bases and J by 8 bases, with 7 bases left in between. The CDR3 nucleotides read TGTGCCTGGAGTGTAGGAGTAGAAGCTTTCTTT. Its translation is CAWSVGVEAFF.

The rearrangement links TRBV24-1 to TRBJ2-3; 8 nucleotides line up with TRBD2. The CDR3 totals 18 residues. Per germline, CDR1 KGHDR and CDR2 SFDVKD. The V segment lost 6 bases and the J segment 0 bases; nucleotides outside the gene matches: 13. CDR3 sequence reads: CATSTPRGLAGSTDTQYF. CDR3 DNA: TGTGCCACCAGTACCCCCCGAGGACTAGCCGGAAGCACAGATACGCAGTATTTT.

The V gene is TRBV7-3, the J gene TRBJ2-2; 8 nucleotides align to TRBD1. Germline V lookup: CDR1 SGHTA, CDR2 FQGTGA. V lost 0 bases to trimming and J lost 1 base; unmatched junction nucleotides: 4. The CDR3 extends over 17 amino acids. The CDR3 coding sequence is TGTGCCAGCAGCTTAACTGCAGGGGGCAAGAACACCGGGGAGCTGTTTTTT. Amino acid sequence: CASSLTAGGKNTGELFF.

The rearrangement joins TRBV4-3 to TRBJ2-4; 14 nucleotides agree with TRBD2. V dropped 3 bases and J dropped 1; count of bases not matched to a gene: 5. The CDR3 runs to 18 residues. The germline gives CDR1 LGHNA, CDR2 YSLEER. CDR3: CASSQQGTSGSAKNIQYF. In nucleotides, the CDR3 is TGCGCCAGCAGCCAGCAAGGGACTAGCGGGAGTGCCAAAAACATTCAGTACTTC.

The J gene is TRBJ1-5, the V gene TRBV4-1, with TRBD1 matching over 7 bases. This CDR3 contains 15 residues. The V segment lost 2 bases and the J segment 6 bases; nucleotides outside the gene matches: 7. Germline V CDR1 and CDR2: MGHRA, YSYEKL. The CDR3 loop reads CASSQIQGFGQPQHF. The CDR3 coding sequence is TGCGCCAGCAGCCAAATACAGGGGTTCGGTCAGCCCCAGCATTTT.

This sequence joins TRBV27 and TRBJ1-2; D gene uncertain. CDR1 is MNHEY and CDR2 is SMNVEV in the germline V gene (reference sequence). With 3 bases removed from V and 2 bases from J, the gap between germline ends came to 7 bases. This CDR3 comprises 13 residues. CDR3 sequence (DNA): TGTGCCAGCAGTTTTTCGGGGAACTATGGCTACACCTTC. It is translated as CASSFSGNYGYTF.

This clone was picked up a small number of times. The CDR3 nucleotides are TGTGCCAGCAGTTTAGAGGGGGCGCCTAATAATTCACCCCTCCACTTT. Residues: CASSLEGAPNNSPLHF. This rearrangement joins TRBV27 to TRBJ1-6; 7 bases are a match to TRBD1. Germline V lookup: CDR1 MNHEY, CDR2 SMNVEV (reference sequence). The trim removed 2 bases at V and 5 bases at J, leaving 6 bases unmatched. The CDR3 sequence is 16 residues long.

The chain uses TRBV12-3 or TRBV12-4 and TRBJ1-1, with D hard to call. This CDR3 spans 13 amino acids. V shed 3 bases and J shed 2 bases, with 7 bases lying between them. The CDR3 DNA follows: TGTGCCAGCAGTTTGGTCACAAACACTGAAGCTTTCTTT. This translates into CASSLVTNTEAFF.

The chain has TRBV4-1 and TRBJ2-1; D gene unclear. CDR3 length equals 15 residues. The ends were cut back, 5 bases at V and 3 bases at J, with 14 bases in the middle. Germline assignment: CDR1 MGHRA and CDR2 YSYEKL. The CDR3 nucleotides are TGCGCCAGCAGCACCCTAGGCTACCGCTACAATGAGCAGTTCTTC. Its translation is CASSTLGYRYNEQFF.

This clone appeared once. This CDR3 reads CASSRPGTGSVEQYF. As DNA, the CDR3 is TGTGCCAGCAGCCGGCCCGGGACAGGCTCTGTCGAGCAGTACTTC. This chain uses TRBV28 with TRBJ2-7; 8 nucleotides align to TRBD1. The germline CDR1 and CDR2 sequences are MDHEN and SYDVKM. The V gene end was trimmed by 6 bases and the J gene end by 6 bases; junction bases not matched to a gene: 13. The CDR3 covers 15 residues.

This chain joins TRBV28 and TRBJ2-2; 9 nucleotides align to TRBD1. This CDR3 is built from 15 residues. Germline CDR1 MDHEN, CDR2 SYDVKM. J was trimmed by 5 bases and V by 7 bases; bases with no gene match: 8. This CDR3 reads CASKSGQGGTGELFF. The CDR3 DNA reads as TGTGCCAGCAAGTCGGGACAGGGAGGTACCGGGGAGCTGTTTTTT.

The chain combines TRBV7-8 with TRBJ2-5; 11 bases agree with TRBD2. J was trimmed by 1 base and V by 4 bases; bases with no gene match: 5. The CDR3 is 16 residues long. The germline V gene has CDR1 SGHVS and CDR2 FQNEAQ. The chain's CDR3 is CASSSLAGGSQETQYF. The CDR3 DNA follows: TGTGCCAGCAGCTCCCTAGCGGGGGGTTCCCAAGAGACCCAGTACTTC.

V and J are TRBV4-3 and TRBJ2-5; TRBD1 matches 8 bases. Germline V CDR1 and CDR2: LGHNA, YSLEER. The V segment lost 4 bases and the J segment 1 base; nucleotides outside the gene matches: 8. This CDR3 has 16 amino acids. DNA of the CDR3: TGCGCCAGCAGCCCGAGCGCCAGGGGGCCCCAAGAGACCCAGTACTTC. Its translation: CASSPSARGPQETQYF.

A single count supports this clone. CDR3 amino acids: CASSLPAGKGTQYF. DNA for the CDR3: TGTGCCAGCAGTCTCCCGGCGGGTAAGGGTACGCAGTATTTT. The chain links TRBV28 to TRBJ2-3, with a weak D call TRBD2 (5 bases). V lost 5 bases to trimming and J lost 8 bases, with 17 bases between them. The CDR3 contains 14 residues. The germline V gene has CDR1 MDHEN and CDR2 SYDVKM.

This sequence joins TRBV24-1 and TRBJ2-2; 9 bases fit TRBD1. After removal of 3 bases from V and 4 bases from J, the junction contained 5 bases not matched to a gene. CDR3 length: 16 amino acids. The V gene's germline CDR1 is KGHDR and CDR2 SFDVKD. The CDR3: CATSDNRGRSTGELFF. The CDR3 coding sequence is TGTGCCACCAGTGATAACAGGGGGCGTAGCACCGGGGAGCTGTTTTTT.

The chain uses TRBV28 and TRBJ1-2; D uncertain. Between the trimmed V and J ends, which lost 5 bases and 8 bases, there was a span of 21 bases. Germline CDR1 MDHEN, CDR2 SYDVKM. The CDR3 is 15 amino acids. The CDR3 DNA sequence: TGTGCCAGCAGTCCCCATTTAGGCGCGGGCACGGGCTACACCTTC. This gives the protein CASSPHLGAGTGYTF.

V is TRBV11-2 and J is TRBJ2-1; unclear D gene. In germline, CDR1 is SGHAT, CDR2 FQNNGV. The CDR3 runs 14 residues. The germline V and J ends were trimmed by 4 bases and 0 bases, with 7 bases remaining between them. The DNA for the CDR3 is TGTGCCAGCAGCTCAACGAGCTCCTACAATGAGCAGTTCTTC. This gives the protein CASSSTSSYNEQFF.

This clone occurred a few times. This sequence joins TRBV6-2 or TRBV6-3 and TRBJ1-1; 9 bases map to TRBD1. The length of the CDR3 is 16 residues. From germline, CDR1 is MNHEY and CDR2 SVGEGT. Losses at the gene ends were 5 bases for V and 5 bases for J; bases not matched to a gene: 12. CDR3 nucleotide sequence: TGTGCCAGCAGTGACGACGCCGGGACAGGGCGAACTGAAGCTTTCTTT. It yields the protein CASSDDAGTGRTEAFF.